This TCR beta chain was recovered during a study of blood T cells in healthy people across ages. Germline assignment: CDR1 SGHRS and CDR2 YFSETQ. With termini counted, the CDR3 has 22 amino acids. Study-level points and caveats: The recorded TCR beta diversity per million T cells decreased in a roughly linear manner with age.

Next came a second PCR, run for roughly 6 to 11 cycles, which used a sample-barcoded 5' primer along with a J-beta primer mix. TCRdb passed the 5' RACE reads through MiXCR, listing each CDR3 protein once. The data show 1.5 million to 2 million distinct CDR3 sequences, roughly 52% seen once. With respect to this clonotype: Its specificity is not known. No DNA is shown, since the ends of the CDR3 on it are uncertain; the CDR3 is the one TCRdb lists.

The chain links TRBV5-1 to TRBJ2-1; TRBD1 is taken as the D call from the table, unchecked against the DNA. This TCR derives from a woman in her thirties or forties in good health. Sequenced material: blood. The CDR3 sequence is CASSLQIEDTQYFGPGRNEQFF.